The text below deals with one T cell receptor beta chain. This entry comes from a study of blood T cell repertoires in COVID-19. Libraries were prepared by immunoSEQ multiplex PCR; TCRdb keeps only in-frame clonotypes and omits some of them. The sample contains hundreds of thousands of clones, 85% to 90% of which appear only once. The sequence was collected from a young man who had recovered from COVID-19. The sequenced sample consisted of PBMCs or T cells enriched from blood (not recorded which).

CDR3 loop: CASSSVNTGELFF. For the CDR3, the DNA is TGTGCCAGCAGCTCCGTGAACACCGGGGAGCTGTTTTTT. The genes are TRBV7-8 and TRBJ2-2; no clear D. This CDR3 region has 13 residues. V lost 4 bases and J lost 1, with 4 bases in between. The germline CDR1 and CDR2 sequences are SGHVS and FQNEAQ.